This entry features one T cell receptor beta chain sequence. This specimen belongs to a study of blood T cell repertoires in COVID-19. Study details: The samples span acute and convalescent COVID-19 from the United States, Italy and Spain. T cells, B-cell-depleted T cells, or PBMCs provided the cDNA or gDNA that served as material.

Trimming shortened V by 2 bases and J by 0 bases, and 17 bases separated the two germline ends. CDR3 length equals 18 residues. Germline V CDR1 and CDR2: GTSNPN, SVGIG (reference sequence). The authors' processing: Reference gene primer amplification yielded estimated nucleated cell counts. The data were produced by immunoSEQ multiplex PCR, yet TCRdb's version contains in-frame clones alone and is incomplete. V, J and clone size derive from that table, while D and trimming were established from the DNA sequence. The data show some 340,000 clones, 85% seen once. The TCR sequence derives from a woman aged 18-35 years with acute or convalescent COVID-19. Sequenced: peripheral blood. The chain has TRBV30 and TRBJ1-6, with D possibly TRBD1 on 6 matching bases. CDR3 region: CAWSRVRGGPSYNSPLHF. The CDR3, as DNA: TGTGCCTGGAGTCGAGTGAGGGGGGGACCCTCCTATAATTCACCCCTCCACTTT. Filled out from reference TRBV30 and TRBJ1-6, the complete variable domain reads SQTIHQWPATLVQPVGSPLSLECTVEGTSNPNLYWYRQAAGRGLQLLFYSVGIGQISSEVPQNLSASRPQDRQFILSSKKLLLSDSGFYLCAWSRVRGGPSYNSPLHFGNGTRLTVT.